A single sample is the source of the 17 T cell receptor beta chains below, sequenced in a study of blood T cell repertoires in COVID-19. The data were produced by immunoSEQ multiplex PCR, yet TCRdb's version contains in-frame clones alone and is incomplete. The sample has 200,000 to 250,000 clones; 80% to 95% are singletons. The specimen was PBMCs or T cells enriched from blood (not recorded which). The receptors stem from a woman aged 18 to 35 who had recovered from COVID-19.

The chain has TRBV5-5 and TRBJ2-4; 11 positions agree with TRBD2. CDR3 length: 19 amino acids. Germline V gene data show CDR1 as SGHKS and CDR2 as YYEKEE (reference sequence). V was pared by 1 base and J by 0 bases, with 9 bases of the junction left unmatched. In DNA, the CDR3 is TGTGCCAGCAGCTTGATCAGGGCTAGCGGGAGGTTAGCCAAAAACATTCAGTACTTC. Encoded protein: CASSLIRASGRLAKNIQYF.

The chain links TRBV27 to TRBJ2-3, with a tentative D call TRBD1 (5 bases). CDR1 and CDR2 (germline): MNHEY, SMNVEV (reference sequence). Trimming removed 7 bases from V and 10 bases from J, with 15 bases in between. CDR3 length: 12 residues. The CDR3 sequence: CASTDRQGAQYF. The CDR3 DNA sequence: TGTGCCAGCACCGACCGTCAGGGCGCGCAGTATTTT.

The chain links TRBV5-1 to TRBJ2-2, with TRBD2 identical over 14 bases. CDR3 length: 17 residues. J gave up 5 bases and V 0 bases, and 3 bases lay outside the gene matches. Germline CDR1 is SGHRS and CDR2 is YFSETQ. The CDR3 loop is CASSLATSGRATGELFF. Written as DNA, the CDR3 is TGCGCCAGCAGCTTGGCGACTAGCGGGAGGGCGACCGGGGAGCTGTTTTTT.

V and J are TRBV20-1 and TRBJ1-6; D might be TRBD1 (5 bases). The germline CDR1 and CDR2 sequences are DFQATT and SNEGSKA (reference sequence). CDR3 size: 15 residues. V shed 3 bases and J shed 3 bases, with 12 bases lying between them. For the CDR3, the DNA is TGCAGTGCTAGTCCCTCAGGGCACTATAATTCACCCCTCCACTTT. This gives the protein CSASPSGHYNSPLHF.

The chain joins TRBV10-3 to TRBJ2-5, with a possible D match to TRBD2 (6 bases). The CDR3 contains 14 residues. V shed 4 bases and J shed 5 bases, with 14 bases lying between them. Looked up from germline, CDR1 is ENHRY and CDR2 is SYGVKD. For the CDR3, the DNA is TGTGCCATCAGTGGGACCCGGGAGTCGGAGACCCAGTACTTC. Residues: CAISGTRESETQYF.

This sequence joins TRBV29-1 and TRBJ1-2; 8 bases match TRBD1. Trimming took 6 bases from V and 10 from J; bases not matched to a gene: 10. This CDR3 comprises 12 residues. Per germline, CDR1 SQVTM and CDR2 ANQGSEA. The CDR3, as DNA: TGCAGCGTAAGGTCGACAGGGGTGGCCTACACCTTC. It codes for CSVRSTGVAYTF.

Of note for this clone: The sample holds other DNA sequences that translate to the same CDR3. The chain's CDR3 is CASSPGQGPYGYTF. The CDR3 DNA sequence: TGTGCCAGCTCACCCGGACAGGGTCCCTATGGCTACACCTTC. The chain is built from TRBV18 and TRBJ1-2; 8 positions match TRBD1. The CDR3 runs 14 residues. With 3 bases clipped from V and 4 bases from J, the junction kept 4 bases outside the gene matches. CDR1 is KGHSH, CDR2 LQKENI, per germline.

For this clone: An end of the junction does not agree with germline; a read error may underlie this. The chain recombines TRBV19 with TRBJ1-2; D call uncertain. CDR1 LNHDA and CDR2 SQIVND come from the germline V gene (reference sequence). CDR3 length equals 15 residues. The CDR3 sequence is CASNIYSGINYGYTF. CDR3 sequence (DNA): TGTGCCAGTAATATATACTCAGGCATCAACTATGGCTACACCTTC.

The V and J genes are TRBV2 and TRBJ1-5, with no clear D. CDR1 and CDR2 from the germline V gene are SNHLY and FYNNEI. Trimming took 4 bases from V and 5 from J, leaving 15 bases between them. This CDR3 spans 15 amino acids. The CDR3 loop reads CASSVRERNDQPQHF. The CDR3 coding sequence is TGTGCCAGCAGTGTTCGAGAGAGGAACGATCAGCCCCAGCATTTT.

The V gene is TRBV6-6, the J gene TRBJ2-7; 8 positions agree with TRBD2. Germline assignment: CDR1 MNHNY and CDR2 SVGAGI (reference sequence). V shed 5 bases and J 5 bases; nucleotides not matched to a gene: 8. This CDR3 has 14 amino acids. CDR3 nucleotide sequence: TGTGCCAGCAGTCCCCCCGGGGGGGTCAACGAGCAGTACTTC. Translating gives CASSPPGGVNEQYF.

This chain uses TRBV5-1 with TRBJ1-3; 11 bases fit TRBD1. Per germline, CDR1 SGHRS and CDR2 YFSETQ. CDR3 size: 15 residues. The V and J ends lost 3 bases and 2 bases, in that order; junction bases with no gene match: 1. CDR3: CASSSGQGAGNTIYF. CDR3 DNA sequence: TGCGCCAGCAGCTCGGGACAGGGGGCTGGAAACACCATATATTTT. The variable domain in full, with the rest retrieved from reference TRBV5-1 and TRBJ1-3, is KAGVTQTPRYLIKTRGQQVTLSCSPISGHRSVSWYQQTPGQGLQFLFEYFSETQRNKGNFPGRFSGRQFSNSRSEMNVSTLELGDSALYLCASSSGQGAGNTIYFGEGSWLTVV.

Remarks on this clone: Other DNA sequences within the sample encode an identical CDR3. The V call is TRBV5-1, the J call TRBJ1-1; 7 nucleotides match TRBD1. The CDR3 contains 14 residues. Germline V gene lookup returns CDR1 SGHRS and CDR2 YFSETQ. The V segment lost 2 bases and the J segment 1 base; nucleotides outside the gene matches: 2. CDR3 nucleotides: TGCGCCAGCAGCTTAAGACAGGGGAACACTGAAGCTTTCTTT. Its protein is CASSLRQGNTEAFF.

The V and J genes are TRBV4-1 and TRBJ1-5; a possible D gene is TRBD1 (6 bases). The CDR3 is 16 residues long. The V gene's germline CDR1 is MGHRA and CDR2 YSYEKL. Trimming shortened V by 2 bases and J by 6 bases, and 17 bases separated the two germline ends. The CDR3 DNA reads as TGCGCCAGCAGCCAAACATTACAGGGACCTAGTCAGCCCCAGCATTTT. Its translation: CASSQTLQGPSQPQHF.

The chain uses TRBV10-3 and TRBJ1-3; 9 nucleotides match TRBD1. V lost 6 bases, J lost 8 bases, and 5 bases stayed unmatched. This CDR3 spans 13 amino acids. The germline V gene encodes CDR1 ENHRY and CDR2 SYGVKD. For the CDR3, the DNA is TGTGCCATCAGGGGGACAGGGTGGGACACCATATATTTT. This translates into CAIRGTGWDTIYF.

The chain links TRBV6-5 to TRBJ1-1, with D tentatively TRBD1 (5 bases). CDR1 and CDR2 from the germline V gene are MNHEY and SVGAGI. Trimming removed 7 bases at V and 5 bases at J, with 20 bases between. The CDR3 covers 15 residues. CDR3 nucleotide sequence: TGTGCCAGCACCGTGGGTCGGGGGTTCTTGACTGAAGCTTTCTTT. Its protein product is CASTVGRGFLTEAFF.

This clone came up a few times. The chain links TRBV5-6 to TRBJ2-7; D is uncertain. CDR3 length: 12 amino acids. Germline V lookup: CDR1 SGHDT, CDR2 YYEEEE. Deletions cut 4 bases from V and 3 bases from J, with 8 bases between. CDR3: CASSRGDYEQYF. CDR3 nucleotides: TGTGCCAGCAGCCGCGGAGACTACGAGCAGTACTTC. Variable domain in full (rest from reference TRBV5-6 and TRBJ2-7): DAGVTQSPTHLIKTRGQQVTLRCSPKSGHDTVSWYQQALGQGPQFIFQYYEEEERQRGNFPDRFSGHQFPNYSSELNVNALLLGDSALYLCASSRGDYEQYFGPGTRLTVT.

This chain uses TRBV4-1 with TRBJ1-2; D is possibly TRBD1 (6 bases). V lost 1 base and J lost 5, with 14 bases in between. Germline CDR1 reads MGHRA; CDR2 reads YSYEKL. The CDR3 is 15 amino acids. CDR3 amino acids: CASSQGDRTGYGYTF. The CDR3 nucleotides read TGCGCCAGCAGCCAAGGAGACAGGACGGGATATGGCTACACCTTC.